The 19 T cell receptor beta chains in this list originate from one sample, sequenced in a study of blood T cell repertoires in COVID-19. Measured with immunoSEQ multiplex PCR; TCRdb has only the in-frame clones, and not every one. The sample has roughly 240,000 clones; more than 75% are singletons. Sequencing input: peripheral blood. The receptors come from a woman aged 60-75 years who had recovered from COVID-19.

This clone was recorded once. V usage is TRBV3-1 (or the pseudogene TRBV3-2) and J usage is TRBJ1-6; D is unresolved. Germline V gene lookup returns CDR1 LGHDT and CDR2 YNNKEL (reference sequence). This CDR3 has 14 amino acids. The germline V and J ends were trimmed by 1 base and 10 bases, with 11 bases remaining between them. The CDR3: CASSQAPAGSPLHF. As DNA, the CDR3 is TGTGCCAGCAGCCAAGCGCCAGCGGGCTCACCCCTCCACTTT.

Only a few counts were recorded for this clone. J is TRBJ1-6 and V is TRBV11-2; D gene uncertain. Looked up from germline, CDR1 is SGHAT and CDR2 is FQNNGV. The CDR3 contains 15 residues. With 4 bases removed from V and 6 bases from J, the gap between germline ends came to 13 bases. The chain's CDR3 is CASSYAMGSNSPLHF. CDR3 coding DNA: TGTGCCAGCAGCTACGCCATGGGCAGTAATTCACCCCTCCACTTT. The whole variable domain, filled in from reference TRBV11-2 and TRBJ1-6, reads EAGVAQSPRYKIIEKRQSVAFWCNPISGHATLYWYQQILGQGPKLLIQFQNNGVVDDSQLPKDRFSAERLKGVDSTLKIQPAKLEDSAVYLCASSYAMGSNSPLHFGNGTRLTVT.

The chain uses TRBV7-2 and TRBJ2-7; TRBD1 is a possible D gene (5 bases). Germline CDR1 and CDR2: SGHTA and FQGNSA. V lost 2 bases and J lost 6, with 14 bases in between. The CDR3 length is 14 residues. The CDR3 spells CASSLQGGLGEQYF. CDR3 nucleotides: TGTGCCAGCAGCTTACAGGGCGGTCTGGGCGAGCAGTACTTC.

The gene calls are TRBV5-1 and TRBJ2-1; a weak D match, TRBD2 (6 bases). V lost 0 bases, J lost 5 bases, and 12 bases lay in between. This CDR3 is 15 amino acids long. Germline CDR1 SGHRS, CDR2 YFSETQ. CDR3 nucleotides: TGCGCCAGCAGCTTGGAAGGGACTGGGCACAATGAGCAGTTCTTC. It encodes CASSLEGTGHNEQFF.

This chain connects TRBV6-2 or TRBV6-3 to TRBJ2-2, with D possibly TRBD2 on 6 matching bases. CDR1 is MNHEY, CDR2 SVGEGT, per germline. This CDR3 comprises 15 residues. V lost 5 bases and J lost 0, with 10 bases in between. Written as DNA, the CDR3 is TGTGCCAGCAGTCCGGGACTGGCGAACACCGGGGAGCTGTTTTTT. Amino acids: CASSPGLANTGELFF.

The rearrangement uses TRBV5-1 and TRBJ2-1; maybe TRBD2 (6 bases). This CDR3 has 15 residues. Germline CDR1 is SGHRS and CDR2 is YFSETQ. V was pared by 0 bases and J by 1 base, with 8 bases between. As DNA, the CDR3 is TGCGCCAGCAGCTTGGGCCTAGCGTCCTACAATGAGCAGTTCTTC. Translating it yields CASSLGLASYNEQFF. The full variable domain, rest sourced from reference TRBV5-1 and TRBJ2-1, is KAGVTQTPRYLIKTRGQQVTLSCSPISGHRSVSWYQQTPGQGLQFLFEYFSETQRNKGNFPGRFSGRQFSNSRSEMNVSTLELGDSALYLCASSLGLASYNEQFFGPGTRLTVL.

V and J are TRBV11-2 and TRBJ1-6; 8 positions agree with TRBD1. Germline V gene lookup returns CDR1 SGHAT and CDR2 FQNNGV. V lost 1 base to trimming and J lost 7 bases; unmatched junction nucleotides: 12. The CDR3 runs to 18 residues. CDR3 sequence (DNA): TGTGCCAGCAGCTTAGGACCCCTCGGACAGGGCGGCAATTCACCCCTCCACTTT. As protein: CASSLGPLGQGGNSPLHF.

V is TRBV28 and J is TRBJ1-2; the match to TRBD1 covers 7 bases. Germline CDR1 MDHEN, CDR2 SYDVKM. Trimming took 5 bases from V and 6 from J; bases not matched to a gene: 12. The CDR3 contains 15 residues. CDR3 bases: TGTGCCAGCAGTCCGCAAACCGGGACAGCAAATGGCTACACCTTC. Protein product: CASSPQTGTANGYTF.

The rearrangement uses TRBV9 and TRBJ2-5; TRBD2 matches 11 bases. The CDR3 loop spans 15 amino acids. The V and J ends lost 2 bases and 4 bases, in that order; junction bases with no gene match: 4. Per germline, CDR1 SGDLS and CDR2 YYNGEE. CDR3 DNA sequence: TGTGCCAGCAGCGTCTCCGGACTAGCGGGAGAGACCCAGTACTTC. It yields the protein CASSVSGLAGETQYF.

CDR3 in amino acids: CASSLTGRGQPQHF. The CDR3 DNA reads TGTGCCAGCAGCCTTACAGGGCGAGGGCAGCCCCAGCATTTT. This chain connects TRBV9 to TRBJ1-5, with a possible D match to TRBD1 (6 bases). Germline CDR1 reads SGDLS; CDR2 reads YYNGEE. This CDR3 contains 14 residues. V dropped 4 bases and J dropped 7 bases, with 15 bases sitting between them. The variable domain in full, with the rest retrieved from reference TRBV9 and TRBJ1-5, is DSGVTQTPKHLITATGQRVTLRCSPRSGDLSVYWYQQSLDQGLQFLIQYYNGEERAKGNILERFSAQQFPDLHSELNLSSLELGDSALYFCASSLTGRGQPQHFGDGTRLSIL.

The gene calls are TRBV27 and TRBJ1-4; possible D gene TRBD1, 5 bases. Germline CDR1 and CDR2: MNHEY and SMNVEV (reference sequence). The CDR3 is 16 amino acids. V gave up 6 bases and J gave up 0 bases, with 14 bases separating them. CDR3 residues: CASSIRGLATNEKLFF. The CDR3 DNA follows: TGTGCCAGCAGCATACGGGGACTGGCAACTAATGAAAAACTGTTTTTT.

This clone was seen a handful of times. The chain combines TRBV2 with TRBJ2-1; 8 bases fit TRBD1. Germline assignment: CDR1 SNHLY and CDR2 FYNNEI. J gave up 7 bases and V 8 bases, and 10 bases lay outside the gene matches. The CDR3 totals 14 residues. The CDR3 loop reads CASCAGQGGNEQFF. The CDR3 DNA reads as TGTGCCAGCTGTGCAGGACAGGGCGGGAATGAGCAGTTCTTC.

The rearrangement uses TRBV7-9 and TRBJ2-7, with 7 bases aligning to TRBD1. The CDR3 covers 13 residues. The V gene's germline CDR1 is SEHNR and CDR2 FQNEAQ (reference sequence). V shed 5 bases and J 3 bases; nucleotides not matched to a gene: 4. The CDR3 nucleotides are TGTGCCAGCAGCCTGGGACAGTACTACGAGCAGTACTTC. Protein product: CASSLGQYYEQYF.

This clone has only one observation. V is TRBV5-4 and J is TRBJ1-2; D not certain. Germline V gene lookup returns CDR1 SGHNT and CDR2 YYREEE (reference sequence). This CDR3 spans 11 amino acids. Trimming pared 3 bases from V and 4 bases from J, leaving 4 bases between. Here the CDR3 DNA reads TGTGCCAGCAGCTCCCGCTATGGCTACACCTTC. Encoded protein: CASSSRYGYTF.

The gene calls are TRBV6-5 and TRBJ2-7, with D perhaps matching TRBD1 (5 bases). This CDR3 has 15 residues. V lost 0 bases to trimming and J lost 4 bases, with 13 bases between them. From germline, CDR1 is MNHEY and CDR2 SVGAGI. This CDR3 is CASSYSLTEIYEQYF. In DNA form, the CDR3 reads TGTGCCAGCAGTTACTCCCTGACAGAGATATACGAGCAGTACTTC.

The rearrangement joins TRBV7-2 to TRBJ2-3; a weak D match, TRBD1 (5 bases). Germline CDR1 reads SGHTA; CDR2 reads FQGNSA. Trimming left V 3 bases short and J 2 bases short, with 12 bases between. This CDR3 has 15 residues. CDR3 residues: CASSFLQGYTDTQYF. In DNA, the CDR3 is TGTGCCAGCAGCTTCCTCCAGGGTTACACAGATACGCAGTATTTT.

The chain uses TRBV7-8 and TRBJ2-3; D unresolved. The CDR3 spans 12 residues. From germline, CDR1 is SGHVS and CDR2 FQNEAQ. The V end lost 4 bases, the J end lost 7 bases, and 9 bases lay between the germline ends. The CDR3 bases are TGTGCCAGCAGCTCCCTGAGCCATACGCAGTATTTT. Encoded protein: CASSSLSHTQYF.

This chain uses TRBV27 with TRBJ2-2; the match to TRBD1 covers 7 bases. This CDR3 is built from 17 residues. Germline CDR1 and CDR2: MNHEY and SMNVEV (reference sequence). J lost 0 bases, V lost 1 base, and 5 bases had no gene match. Here the CDR3 reads CASSLWRQGPNTGELFF. The DNA of the CDR3 is TGTGCCAGCAGTTTATGGCGACAGGGACCGAACACCGGGGAGCTGTTTTTT.

The chain has TRBV5-6 and TRBJ2-2, with TRBD2 identical over 8 bases. Germline-derived CDR1 and CDR2 are SGHDT and YYEEEE. This CDR3 comprises 16 residues. V shed 1 base and J 4 bases; nucleotides not matched to a gene: 6. The CDR3 DNA sequence: TGTGCCAGCAGCTTGTTCGGGGGGGCCGCCACCGGGGAGCTGTTTTTT. Residues: CASSLFGGAATGELFF.